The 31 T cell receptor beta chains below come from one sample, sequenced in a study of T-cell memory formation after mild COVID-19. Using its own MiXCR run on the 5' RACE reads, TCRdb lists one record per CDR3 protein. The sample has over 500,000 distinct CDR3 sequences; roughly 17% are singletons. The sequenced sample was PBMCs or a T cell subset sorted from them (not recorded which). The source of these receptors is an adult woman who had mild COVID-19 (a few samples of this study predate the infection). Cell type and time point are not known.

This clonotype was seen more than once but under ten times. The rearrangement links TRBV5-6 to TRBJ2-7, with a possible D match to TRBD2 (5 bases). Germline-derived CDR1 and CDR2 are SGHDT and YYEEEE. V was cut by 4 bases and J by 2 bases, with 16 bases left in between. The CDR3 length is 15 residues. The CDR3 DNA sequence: TGTGCCAGCAGCCCACCGGGATTTTATACCTACGAGCAGTACTTC. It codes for CASSPPGFYTYEQYF. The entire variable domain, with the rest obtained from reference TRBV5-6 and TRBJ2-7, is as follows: DAGVTQSPTHLIKTRGQQVTLRCSPKSGHDTVSWYQQALGQGPQFIFQYYEEEERQRGNFPDRFSGHQFPNYSSELNVNALLLGDSALYLCASSPPGFYTYEQYFGPGTRLTVT.

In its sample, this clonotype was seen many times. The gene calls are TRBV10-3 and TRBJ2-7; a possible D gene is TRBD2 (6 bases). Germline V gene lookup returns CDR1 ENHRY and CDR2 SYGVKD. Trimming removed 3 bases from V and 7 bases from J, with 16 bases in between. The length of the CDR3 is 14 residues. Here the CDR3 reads CAISELAAGGEQYF. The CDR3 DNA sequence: TGTGCCATCAGTGAACTGGCGGCCGGGGGTGAGCAGTACTTC.

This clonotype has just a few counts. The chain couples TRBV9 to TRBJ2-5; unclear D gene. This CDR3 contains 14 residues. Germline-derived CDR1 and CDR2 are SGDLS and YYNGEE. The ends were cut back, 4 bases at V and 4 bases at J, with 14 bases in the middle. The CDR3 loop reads CASSPADGGETQYF. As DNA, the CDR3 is TGTGCCAGCAGCCCCGCCGATGGCGGAGAGACCCAGTACTTC. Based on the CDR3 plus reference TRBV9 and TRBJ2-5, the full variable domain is DSGVTQTPKHLITATGQRVTLRCSPRSGDLSVYWYQQSLDQGLQFLIQYYNGEERAKGNILERFSAQQFPDLHSELNLSSLELGDSALYFCASSPADGGETQYFGPGTRLLVL.

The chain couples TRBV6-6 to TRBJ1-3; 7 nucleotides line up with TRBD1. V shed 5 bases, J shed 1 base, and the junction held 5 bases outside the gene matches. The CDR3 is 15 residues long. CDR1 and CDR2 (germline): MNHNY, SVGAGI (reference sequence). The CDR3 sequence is CASSQQGHSGNTIYF. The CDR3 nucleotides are TGTGCCAGCAGTCAACAGGGGCATTCTGGAAACACCATATATTTT.

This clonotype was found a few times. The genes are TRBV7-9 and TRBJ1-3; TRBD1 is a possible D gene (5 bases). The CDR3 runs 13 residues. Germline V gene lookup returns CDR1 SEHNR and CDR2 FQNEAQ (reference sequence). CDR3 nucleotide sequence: TGTGTCCCAGGACAAGGGGCTGGAAACACCATATATTTT. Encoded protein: CVPGQGAGNTIYF.

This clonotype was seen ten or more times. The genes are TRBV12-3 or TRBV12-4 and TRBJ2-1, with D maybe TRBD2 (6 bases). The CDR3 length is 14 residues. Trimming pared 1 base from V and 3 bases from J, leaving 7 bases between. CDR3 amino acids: CASSLGGNYNEQFF. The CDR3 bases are TGTGCCAGCAGTTTAGGCGGGAACTACAATGAGCAGTTCTTC.

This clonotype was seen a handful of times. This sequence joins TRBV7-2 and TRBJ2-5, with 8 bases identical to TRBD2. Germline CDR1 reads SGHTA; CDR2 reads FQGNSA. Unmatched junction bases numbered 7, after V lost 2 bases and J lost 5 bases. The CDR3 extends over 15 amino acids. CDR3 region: CASSLKAGGRETQYF. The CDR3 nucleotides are TGTGCCAGCAGCTTAAAGGCGGGAGGAAGGGAGACCCAGTACTTC.

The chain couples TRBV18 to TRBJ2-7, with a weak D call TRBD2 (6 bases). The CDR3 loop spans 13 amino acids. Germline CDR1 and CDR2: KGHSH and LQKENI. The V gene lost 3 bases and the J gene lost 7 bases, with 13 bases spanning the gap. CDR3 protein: CASSPGGTWEQYF. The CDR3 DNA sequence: TGTGCCAGCTCACCCGGAGGGACCTGGGAGCAGTACTTC.

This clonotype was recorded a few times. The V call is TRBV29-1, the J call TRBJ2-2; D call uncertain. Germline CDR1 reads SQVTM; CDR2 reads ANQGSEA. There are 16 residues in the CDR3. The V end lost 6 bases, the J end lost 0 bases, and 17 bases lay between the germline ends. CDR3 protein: CSVPSRTGTNTGELFF. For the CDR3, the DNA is TGCAGCGTCCCCTCCCGGACCGGAACGAACACCGGGGAGCTGTTTTTT.

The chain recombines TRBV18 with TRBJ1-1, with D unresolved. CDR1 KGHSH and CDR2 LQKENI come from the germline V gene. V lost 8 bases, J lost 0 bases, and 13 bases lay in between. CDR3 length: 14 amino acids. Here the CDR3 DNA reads TGTGCCAGCCGAGAGACTGCCCTGAACACTGAAGCTTTCTTT. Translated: CASRETALNTEAFF.

The CDR3 reads CASSPGTGNREQYF. Written as DNA, the CDR3 is TGTGCCAGCAGCCCCGGGACAGGGAATCGCGAGCAGTACTTC. V and J are TRBV6-2 or TRBV6-3 and TRBJ2-7, with 9 positions matching TRBD1. The CDR3 sequence is 14 residues long. Looked up from germline, CDR1 is MNHEY and CDR2 is SVGEGT. After removal of 6 bases from V and 6 bases from J, the junction contained 9 bases not matched to a gene.

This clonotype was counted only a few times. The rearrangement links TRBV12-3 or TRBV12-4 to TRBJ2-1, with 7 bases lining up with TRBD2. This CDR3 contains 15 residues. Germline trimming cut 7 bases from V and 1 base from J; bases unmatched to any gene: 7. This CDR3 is CASNGAGNSYNEQFF. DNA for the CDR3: TGTGCCAGCAACGGAGCGGGAAATTCCTACAATGAGCAGTTCTTC.

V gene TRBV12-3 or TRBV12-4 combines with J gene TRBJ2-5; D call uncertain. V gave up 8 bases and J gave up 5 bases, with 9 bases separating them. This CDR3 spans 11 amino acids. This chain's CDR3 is CASLLKETQYF. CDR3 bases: TGTGCCAGCCTCCTAAAGGAGACCCAGTACTTC.

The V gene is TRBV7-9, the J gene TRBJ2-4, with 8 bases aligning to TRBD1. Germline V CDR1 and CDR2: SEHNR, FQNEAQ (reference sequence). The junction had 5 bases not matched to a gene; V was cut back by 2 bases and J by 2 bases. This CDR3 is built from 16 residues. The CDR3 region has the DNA TGTGCCAGCAGCTTACCCGGACAGGGCTCCAAAAACATTCAGTACTTC. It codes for CASSLPGQGSKNIQYF.

CDR3 sequence (DNA): TGTGCCAGCAGTGCAAACCCGTTGGGGACGGCGAACACCGGGGAGCTGTTTTTT. Translation gives CASSANPLGTANTGELFF. The chain is built from TRBV2 and TRBJ2-2; the D call may be TRBD1 or TRBD2 (5 bases each). The CDR3 extends over 18 amino acids. CDR1 and CDR2 from the germline V gene are SNHLY and FYNNEI. Trimming took off 4 bases at V and 0 bases at J, with 18 bases between the two ends.

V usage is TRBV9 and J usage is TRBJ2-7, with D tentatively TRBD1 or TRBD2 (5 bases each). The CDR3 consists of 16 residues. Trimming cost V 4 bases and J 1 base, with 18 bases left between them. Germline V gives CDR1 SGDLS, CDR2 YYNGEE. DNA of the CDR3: TGTGCCAGCAGCTCGACAACCGGGGCAGAATCCTACGAGCAGTACTTC. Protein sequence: CASSSTTGAESYEQYF.

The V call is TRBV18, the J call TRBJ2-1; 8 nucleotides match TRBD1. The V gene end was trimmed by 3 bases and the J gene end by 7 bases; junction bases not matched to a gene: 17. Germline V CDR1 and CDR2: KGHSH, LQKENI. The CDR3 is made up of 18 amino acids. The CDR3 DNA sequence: TGTGCCAGCTCACCCTCCTATGAGGACAGGGTAATAGCAAATGAGCAGTTCTTC. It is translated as CASSPSYEDRVIANEQFF.

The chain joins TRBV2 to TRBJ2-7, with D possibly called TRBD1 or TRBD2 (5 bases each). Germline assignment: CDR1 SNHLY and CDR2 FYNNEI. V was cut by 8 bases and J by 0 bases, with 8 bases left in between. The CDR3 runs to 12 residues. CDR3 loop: CASDSGSYEQYF. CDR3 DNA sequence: TGTGCCAGCGACAGCGGCTCCTACGAGCAGTACTTC.

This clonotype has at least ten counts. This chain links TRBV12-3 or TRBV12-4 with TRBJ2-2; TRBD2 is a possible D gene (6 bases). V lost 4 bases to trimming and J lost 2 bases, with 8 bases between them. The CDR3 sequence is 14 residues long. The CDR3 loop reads CASSYGTNTGELFF. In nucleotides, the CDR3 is TGTGCCAGCAGTTACGGGACTAACACCGGGGAGCTGTTTTTT.

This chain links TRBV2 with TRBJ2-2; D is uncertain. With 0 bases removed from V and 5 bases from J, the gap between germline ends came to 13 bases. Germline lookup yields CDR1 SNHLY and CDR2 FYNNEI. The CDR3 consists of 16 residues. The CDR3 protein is CASSEAQAATTGELFF. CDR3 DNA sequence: TGTGCCAGCAGTGAAGCGCAGGCAGCTACTACCGGGGAGCTGTTTTTT.

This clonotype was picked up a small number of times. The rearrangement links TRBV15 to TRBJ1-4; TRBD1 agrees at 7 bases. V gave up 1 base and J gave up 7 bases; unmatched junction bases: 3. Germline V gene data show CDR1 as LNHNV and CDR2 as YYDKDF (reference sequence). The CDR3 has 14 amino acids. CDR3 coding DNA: TGTGCCACCAGCAGAGGACAGGGCGGTGAAAAACTGTTTTTT. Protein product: CATSRGQGGEKLFF.

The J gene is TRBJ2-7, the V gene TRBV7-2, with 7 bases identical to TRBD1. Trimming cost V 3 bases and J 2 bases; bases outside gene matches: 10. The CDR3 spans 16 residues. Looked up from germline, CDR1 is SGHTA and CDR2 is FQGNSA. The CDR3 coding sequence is TGTGCCAGCAGCTTCTCCCGGGACAGCCAGACCTACGAGCAGTACTTC. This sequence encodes CASSFSRDSQTYEQYF.

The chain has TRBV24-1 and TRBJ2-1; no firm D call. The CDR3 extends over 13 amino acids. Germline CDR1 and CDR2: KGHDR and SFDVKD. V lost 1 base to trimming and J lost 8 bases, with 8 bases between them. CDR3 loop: CATSDFIQDEQFF. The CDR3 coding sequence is TGTGCCACCAGTGATTTCATTCAAGATGAGCAGTTCTTC.

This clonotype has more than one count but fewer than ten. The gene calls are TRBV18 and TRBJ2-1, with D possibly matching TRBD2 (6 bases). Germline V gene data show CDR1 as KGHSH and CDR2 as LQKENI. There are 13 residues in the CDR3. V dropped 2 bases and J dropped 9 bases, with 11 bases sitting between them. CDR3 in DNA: TGTGCCAGCTCACCAGGCAACGGGGGTGAGCAGTTCTTC. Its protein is CASSPGNGGEQFF.

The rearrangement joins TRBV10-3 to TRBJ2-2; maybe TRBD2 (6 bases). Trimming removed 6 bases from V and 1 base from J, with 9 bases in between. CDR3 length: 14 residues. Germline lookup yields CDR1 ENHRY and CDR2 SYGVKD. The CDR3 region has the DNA TGTGCCATCAGGGGGACTGAGAACACCGGGGAGCTGTTTTTT. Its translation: CAIRGTENTGELFF.

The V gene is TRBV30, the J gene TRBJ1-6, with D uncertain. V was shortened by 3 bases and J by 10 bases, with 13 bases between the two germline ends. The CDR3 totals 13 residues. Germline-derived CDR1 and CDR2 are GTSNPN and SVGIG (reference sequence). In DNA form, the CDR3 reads TGTGCCTGGAGACGGGTACAGATCTCACCCCTCCACTTT. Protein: CAWRRVQISPLHF.

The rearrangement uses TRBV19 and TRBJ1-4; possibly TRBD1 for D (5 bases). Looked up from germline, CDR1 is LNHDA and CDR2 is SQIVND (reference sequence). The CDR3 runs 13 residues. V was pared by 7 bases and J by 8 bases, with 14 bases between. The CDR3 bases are TGTGCCAGTACTGTTAATGGGGGAGAAAAACTGTTTTTT. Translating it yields CASTVNGGEKLFF.

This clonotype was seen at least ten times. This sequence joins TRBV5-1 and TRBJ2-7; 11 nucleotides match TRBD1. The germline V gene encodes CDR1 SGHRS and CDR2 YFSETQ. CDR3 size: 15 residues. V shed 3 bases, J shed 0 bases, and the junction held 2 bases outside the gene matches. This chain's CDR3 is CASSWDRGSSYEQYF. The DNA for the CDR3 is TGCGCCAGCAGCTGGGACAGGGGGAGCTCCTACGAGCAGTACTTC.

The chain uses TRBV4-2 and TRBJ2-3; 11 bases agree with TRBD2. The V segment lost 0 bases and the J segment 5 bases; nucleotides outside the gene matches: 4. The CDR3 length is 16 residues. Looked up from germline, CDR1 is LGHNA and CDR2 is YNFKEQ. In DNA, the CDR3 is TGTGCCAGCAGCCAAGAGTTCGGGACTAGCGGAGATACGCAGTATTTT. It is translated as CASSQEFGTSGDTQYF.

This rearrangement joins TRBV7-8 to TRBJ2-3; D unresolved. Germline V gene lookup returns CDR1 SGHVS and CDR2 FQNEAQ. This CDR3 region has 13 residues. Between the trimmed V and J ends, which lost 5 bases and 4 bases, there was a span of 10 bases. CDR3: CASSVDSADTQYF. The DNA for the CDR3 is TGTGCCAGCAGCGTCGACTCCGCAGATACGCAGTATTTT.

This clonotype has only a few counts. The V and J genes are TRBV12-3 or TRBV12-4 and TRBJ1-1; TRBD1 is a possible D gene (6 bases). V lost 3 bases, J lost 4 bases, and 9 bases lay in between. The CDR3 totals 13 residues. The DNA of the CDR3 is TGTGCCAGCAGTTTGGGGGGCATCACTGAAGCTTTCTTT. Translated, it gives CASSLGGITEAFF.